This is a list of T cell receptor beta chains from one sample in a study of blood T cell repertoires in COVID-19. Assay used: immunoSEQ multiplex PCR; TCRdb lists only in-frame clones, some missing. The table has about 88,000 clones, about nine tenths seen once; the top ten hold about 6.3%. Sequencing was performed on peripheral blood. These receptors came from a man aged 18 to 29 with COVID-19, enrolled during active disease. Each CDR3 is given without its conserved first and last residue.

v_gene	j_gene	CDR3aa
TRBV6-2/TRBV6-3	TRBJ1-5	ASSYPTGYKPQH
TRBV5-1	TRBJ1-4	ASSLGQFDEKLF
TRBV7-8	TRBJ1-2	ASSPGTGGGDGYT
TRBV6-2/TRBV6-3	TRBJ2-1	ASSYLAGDRNEQF
TRBV19	TRBJ1-6	ASSIGDRAALH
TRBV7-2	TRBJ2-1	ASSLGGGSNEQF
TRBV5-1	TRBJ1-2	ASSLQGWGYT
TRBV1	TRBJ2-4	TSNRRAGGNREDIQY
TRBV12-3/TRBV12-4	TRBJ2-1	ASNDPPGNEQF
TRBV6-1	TRBJ1-6	ATVMGARDNSPLH
TRBV3-1/TRBV3-2	TRBJ2-1	ASSQDGSGRDNEQF
TRBV5-1	TRBJ2-3	ASSLDITDTQY
TRBV24-1	TRBJ2-5	ATSEWDRGTETQY